This T cell receptor beta chain was sequenced in a study of PD-1 blockade in classical Hodgkin lymphoma. To note about this clone: Its antigen is unidentified.

Study outcomes and limitations: Although disease activity or prior therapy may be involved, causes of the repertoire differences remain undefined. Individuals who commenced nivolumab within less than 1 year of ASCT were excluded. CD4+ TCR diversity climbed significantly by C4D1, unlike CD8+ TCR diversity.

Every patient was affected by relapse after autologous stem cell transplantation, while exposure to brentuximab vedotin was not uniform. Libraries were prepared by immunoSEQ multiplex PCR; TCRdb keeps only in-frame clonotypes and omits some of them. Counted here are over 50,000 clones, around 85% occurring once; the ten biggest clones make up roughly 15%. The junction had 7 bases not matched to a gene; V was cut back by 4 bases and J by 4 bases. Germline V CDR1 and CDR2: SGHKS, YYEKEE (reference sequence). There are 15 residues in the CDR3. This clonotype was sampled from a human donor with classical Hodgkin lymphoma. The J gene is TRBJ1-5, the V gene TRBV5-5; 8 bases line up with TRBD1. The specimen comprised peripheral blood mononuclear cells (PBMCs), sampled at baseline. CDR3 residues: CASSALQGGNQPQHF. The CDR3 DNA follows: TGTGCCAGCAGCGCTTTACAGGGGGGAAATCAGCCCCAGCATTTT. Looking up the rest from reference TRBV5-5 and TRBJ1-5 gives the full variable domain: DAGVTQSPTHLIKTRGQQVTLRCSPISGHKSVSWYQQVLGQGPQFIFQYYEKEERGRGNFPDRFSARQFPNYSSELNVNALLLGDSALYLCASSALQGGNQPQHFGDGTRLSIL.